A single sample gave rise to the 14 T cell receptor beta chains below, sequenced in a study of CD8 T cells in Susac syndrome. RNA was extracted with the RNeasy kit, and a quantity of roughly 0.5 to 1 ug was reverse transcribed using random hexamers. TCRdb analysed the immunoSEQ multiplex PCR reads with MiXCR anew, one entry per CDR3 protein. The repertoire holds 250,000 to 300,000 distinct CDR3 sequences, with 85% as singletons. Sequencing used CD8+ T cells from PBMCs. Source of these receptors: a human donor with multiple sclerosis.

V usage is TRBV9 and J usage is TRBJ2-7; either TRBD1 or TRBD2 may fit D (5 bases each). CDR3 length: 16 residues. Germline values: CDR1 SGDLS, CDR2 YYNGEE. Trimming cost V 4 bases and J 9 bases, with 26 bases left between them. CDR3 residues: CASSPDGTVPLRAQYF. CDR3 DNA sequence: TGTGCCAGCAGCCCCGATGGGACGGTTCCCTTACGGGCGCAGTACTTC. Supplemented by reference TRBV9 and TRBJ2-7, the full variable domain reads DSGVTQTPKHLITATGQRVTLRCSPRSGDLSVYWYQQSLDQGLQFLIQYYNGEERAKGNILERFSAQQFPDLHSELNLSSLELGDSALYFCASSPDGTVPLRAQYFGPGTRLTVT.

This clonotype appeared once. The chain has TRBV27 and TRBJ1-2, with 7 bases fitting TRBD1. Germline V gene data show CDR1 as MNHEY and CDR2 as SMNVEV (reference sequence). J lost 3 bases, V lost 3 bases, and 7 bases had no gene match. The CDR3 runs to 15 residues. The CDR3 sequence: CASSFRRGRDYGYTF. As DNA, the CDR3 is TGTGCCAGCAGTTTTAGGAGGGGGCGAGACTATGGCTACACCTTC.

The chain uses TRBV9 and TRBJ2-3; 12 positions agree with TRBD2. CDR3 length: 19 amino acids. Trimming removed 0 bases from V and 0 bases from J; junction bases left unmatched: 8. CDR1 is SGDLS and CDR2 is YYNGEE in the germline V gene. CDR3 in DNA: TGTGCCAGCAGCGTAGAAGGACTAGCGGGATTCTCTAGCACAGATACGCAGTATTTT. Translating gives CASSVEGLAGFSSTDTQYF.

The rearrangement joins TRBV5-1 to TRBJ2-1; 7 bases align to TRBD2. The trim removed 6 bases at V and 6 bases at J, leaving 9 bases unmatched. This CDR3 has 14 residues. CDR1 is SGHRS and CDR2 is YFSETQ in the germline V gene. The CDR3 protein is CASMIGGRGNEQFF. In DNA form, the CDR3 reads TGCGCCAGCATGATAGGCGGGAGAGGCAATGAGCAGTTCTTC.

The rearrangement uses TRBV5-1 and TRBJ2-3; TRBD2 matches 12 bases. With V trimmed by 3 bases and J by 2 bases, 4 bases remained unmatched. CDR3 size: 16 residues. Germline lookup yields CDR1 SGHRS and CDR2 YFSETQ. CDR3 in amino acids: CASSWTSGILTDTQYF. In nucleotides, the CDR3 is TGCGCCAGCAGCTGGACTAGCGGGATCCTCACAGATACGCAGTATTTT.

The chain employs TRBV7-9 and TRBJ2-7; D ambiguous. The CDR3 length is 15 residues. From germline, CDR1 is SEHNR and CDR2 FQNEAQ (reference sequence). V was trimmed by 1 base and J by 1 base, leaving 11 bases between them. The CDR3 reads CASSLGVSLSYEQYF. CDR3 coding DNA: TGTGCCAGCAGCTTAGGTGTCTCATTGTCCTACGAGCAGTACTTC.

Only a few counts were recorded for this clonotype. J is TRBJ2-2 and V is TRBV6-1; D possibly corresponds to TRBD1 (6 bases). CDR3 size: 14 residues. Germline V gene lookup returns CDR1 MNHNS and CDR2 SASEGT. V shed 5 bases and J shed 7 bases, with 14 bases lying between them. In DNA form, the CDR3 reads TGTGCCAGCAGTCCCTTCCCCAGGGGCGGGGAGCTGTTTTTT. Protein: CASSPFPRGGELFF.

This rearrangement joins TRBV20-1 to TRBJ1-2; TRBD1 might be the D (5 bases). V dropped 0 bases and J dropped 8 bases, with 10 bases sitting between them. Germline V lookup: CDR1 DFQATT, CDR2 SNEGSKA (reference sequence). CDR3 length equals 12 residues. The CDR3 bases are TGCAGTGCTAGAGATCGTAGGGGCGGCTACACCTTC. Amino acids: CSARDRRGGYTF.

The chain employs TRBV15 and TRBJ1-1, with TRBD1 matching over 12 bases. The CDR3 runs to 17 residues. The germline gives CDR1 LNHNV, CDR2 YYDKDF (reference sequence). With V trimmed by 5 bases and J by 6 bases, 13 bases remained unmatched. The CDR3 reads CATSSPGTGGLRAEAFF. The DNA for the CDR3 is TGTGCCACCAGCTCCCCCGGGACAGGGGGCTTAAGGGCTGAAGCTTTCTTT.

The V call is TRBV29-1, the J call TRBJ1-1; weak D call: TRBD1 (5 bases). Germline CDR1 and CDR2: SQVTM and ANQGSEA. Trimming removed 4 bases from V and 0 bases from J, with 12 bases in between. CDR3 length: 14 amino acids. CDR3 DNA sequence: TGCAGCGTTGGTAAGAGACAGCTGAACACTGAAGCTTTCTTT. This sequence encodes CSVGKRQLNTEAFF.

J is TRBJ2-1 and V is TRBV6-5; D uncertain. The CDR3 is made up of 12 amino acids. The germline V and J ends were trimmed by 0 bases and 9 bases, with 6 bases remaining between them. CDR1 MNHEY and CDR2 SVGAGI come from the germline V gene. CDR3 coding DNA: TGTGCCAGCAGTTACTCGAAGCGTGAGCAGTTCTTC. Translation gives CASSYSKREQFF.

The J gene is TRBJ2-5, the V gene TRBV28, with 7 bases lining up with TRBD1. The CDR3 extends over 15 amino acids. The J segment lost 0 bases and the V segment lost 5 bases, leaving 6 bases of the junction unmatched. Germline V gene sequence: CDR1 MDHEN, CDR2 SYDVKM. This chain's CDR3 is CASSLIDRDQETQYF. The CDR3 DNA reads TGTGCCAGCAGTCTAATCGACAGGGACCAAGAGACCCAGTACTTC.

This chain connects TRBV30 to TRBJ2-2; D is perhaps TRBD1 (5 bases). Trimming pared 4 bases from V and 1 base from J, leaving 7 bases between. The CDR3 is 13 residues long. CDR1 is GTSNPN, CDR2 SVGIG, per germline (reference sequence). CDR3 bases: TGTGCCTGGAACGACAGGAACACCGGGGAGCTGTTTTTT. Its translation: CAWNDRNTGELFF. Together with reference TRBV30 and TRBJ2-2, the CDR3 gives the full variable domain: SQTIHQWPATLVQPVGSPLSLECTVEGTSNPNLYWYRQAAGRGLQLLFYSVGIGQISSEVPQNLSASRPQDRQFILSSKKLLLSDSGFYLCAWNDRNTGELFFGEGSRLTVL.

The rearrangement uses TRBV24-1 and TRBJ2-7; D is unclear. Germline CDR1 reads KGHDR; CDR2 reads SFDVKD. V gave up 4 bases and J gave up 0 bases, with 15 bases separating them. The CDR3 has 16 residues. CDR3 amino acids: CATSDPPSTGSYEQYF. The CDR3, as DNA: TGTGCCACCAGTGACCCTCCCTCGACGGGCTCCTACGAGCAGTACTTC.